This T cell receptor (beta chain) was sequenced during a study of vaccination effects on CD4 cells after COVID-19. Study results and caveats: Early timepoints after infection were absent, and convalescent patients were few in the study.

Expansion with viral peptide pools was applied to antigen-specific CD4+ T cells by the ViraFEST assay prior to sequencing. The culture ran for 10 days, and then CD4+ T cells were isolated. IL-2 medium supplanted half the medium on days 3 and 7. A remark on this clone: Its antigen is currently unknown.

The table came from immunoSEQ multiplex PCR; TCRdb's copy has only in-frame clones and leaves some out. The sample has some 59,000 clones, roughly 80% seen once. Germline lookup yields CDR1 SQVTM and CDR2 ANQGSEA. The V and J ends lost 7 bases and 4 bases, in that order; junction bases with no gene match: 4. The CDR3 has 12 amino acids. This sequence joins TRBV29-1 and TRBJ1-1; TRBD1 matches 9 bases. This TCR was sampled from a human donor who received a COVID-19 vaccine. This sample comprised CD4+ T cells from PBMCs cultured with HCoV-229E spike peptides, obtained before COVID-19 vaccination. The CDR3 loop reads CSAGQGPTEAFF. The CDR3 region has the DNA TGCAGCGCAGGACAGGGGCCCACTGAAGCTTTCTTT.